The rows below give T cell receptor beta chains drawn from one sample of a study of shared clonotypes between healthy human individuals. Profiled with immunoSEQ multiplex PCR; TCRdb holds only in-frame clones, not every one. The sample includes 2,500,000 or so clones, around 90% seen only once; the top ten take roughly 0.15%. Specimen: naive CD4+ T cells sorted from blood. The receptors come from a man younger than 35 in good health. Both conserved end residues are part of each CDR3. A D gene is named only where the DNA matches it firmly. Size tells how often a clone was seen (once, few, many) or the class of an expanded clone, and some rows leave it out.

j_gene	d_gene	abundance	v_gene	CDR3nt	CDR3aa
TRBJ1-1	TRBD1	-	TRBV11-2	TGTGCCAGCAGCCGTCAAGGGGGCAGGAACACTGAAGCTTTCTTT	CASSRQGGRNTEAFF
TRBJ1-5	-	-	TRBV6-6	TGTGCCAGCAGACCCCGGGGTTTCGGGGAGCCCCAGCATTTT	CASRPRGFGEPQHF
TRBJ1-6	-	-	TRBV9	TGTGCCAGCAGCTCCAGGCCCGGTGGTTCACCCCTCCACTTT	CASSSRPGGSPLHF
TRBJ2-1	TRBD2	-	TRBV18	TGTGCCAGCTCACCAGGGACTAGCGGGAAGCAGTTCTTC	CASSPGTSGKQFF
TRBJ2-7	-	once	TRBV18	TGTGCCAGCTCAGCAACACAGGGCTACGAGCAGTACTTC	CASSATQGYEQYF
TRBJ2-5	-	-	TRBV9	TGTGCCAGCAGCCGCTTTGGGGAAGAGACCCAGTACTTC	CASSRFGEETQYF
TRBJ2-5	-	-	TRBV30	TGTGCCTGGAGTACTCCCGGGGGGCAGGAGACCCAGTACTTC	CAWSTPGGQETQYF
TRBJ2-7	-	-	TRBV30	TGTGCCTGGAGCGACGTGGCGGGTAGGGGGGCCTACGAGCAGTACTTC	CAWSDVAGRGAYEQYF
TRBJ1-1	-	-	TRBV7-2	TGTGCCAGCAACGGGGGCGCGGGCACTGAAGCTTTCTTT	CASNGGAGTEAFF
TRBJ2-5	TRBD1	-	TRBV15	TGTGCCACCAGCAGAGATCTAGGGGGCTCACAAGAGACCCAGTACTTC	CATSRDLGGSQETQYF
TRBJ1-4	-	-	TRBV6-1	TGTGCCAGCAGTACGGGGCAAGGGAAACTGTTTTTT	CASSTGQGKLFF
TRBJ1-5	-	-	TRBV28	TGTGCCAGCAGTTTATTGGGCCCTCGGGAGCCCCAGCATTTT	CASSLLGPREPQHF
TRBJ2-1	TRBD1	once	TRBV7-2	TGTGCCAGCCGTCTCGCTAGGGACAGGGATCATGAGCAGTTCTTC	CASRLARDRDHEQFF
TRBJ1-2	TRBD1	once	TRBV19	TGTGCCAGTAGTTCTCACCGGGGACAGGAATATGGCTACACCTTC	CASSSHRGQEYGYTF
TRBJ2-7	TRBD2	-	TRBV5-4	TGTGCCAGCAGCTTGGGGACTAGCGGGAGGAGCTCCTACGAGCAGTACTTC	CASSLGTSGRSSYEQYF
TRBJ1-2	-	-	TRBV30	TGTGCCTGGAGTGCACAGGCGTCCTATGGCTACACCTTC	CAWSAQASYGYTF
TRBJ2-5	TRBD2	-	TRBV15	TGTGCCACCAGCGGAGGAATACTAGCGGGCATAGAGACCCAGTACTTC	CATSGGILAGIETQYF
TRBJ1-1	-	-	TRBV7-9	TGTGCCAGCAGCCAAAAGGGGGGGGAAGACACTGAAGCTTTCTTT	CASSQKGGEDTEAFF
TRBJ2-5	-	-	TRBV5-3	TGTGCCAGAAGAGATAGACGGGGGCAGTACTTC	CARRDRRGQYF
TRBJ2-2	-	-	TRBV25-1	TGTGCCAGCAGAACTACAGGGAACACCGGGGAGCTGTTTTTT	CASRTTGNTGELFF
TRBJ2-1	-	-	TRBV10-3	TGTGCCATCAACGGGAGCCCCTACAATGAGCAGTTCTTC	CAINGSPYNEQFF
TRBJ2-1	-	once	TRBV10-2	TGCGCCAGCAGTGGCGGCAGCTCCTACAATGAGCAGTTCTTC	CASSGGSSYNEQFF
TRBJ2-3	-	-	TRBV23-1	TGCGCCAGCAGTCACCCCTCCTTTATCAGTACGCAGTATTTT	CASSHPSFISTQYF
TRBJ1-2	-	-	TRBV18	TGTGCCAGCTCACCACCAAAGGTCCCCGGCTATGGCTACACCTTC	CASSPPKVPGYGYTF
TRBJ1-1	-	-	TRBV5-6	TGTGCCAGCAGCCGTTATACTGGGCAGGGAGTCGGAAACACTGAAGCTTTCTTT	CASSRYTGQGVGNTEAFF
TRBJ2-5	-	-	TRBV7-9	TGTGCCAGCAGCCACCGGCAGGTAGACCAAGAGACCCAGTACTTC	CASSHRQVDQETQYF
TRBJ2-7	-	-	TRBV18	TGTGCCAGCTCAACCCAAGGTGGGGCGTCCGAAGCCTACGAGCAGTACTTC	CASSTQGGASEAYEQYF
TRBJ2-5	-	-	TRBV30	TGTGCCTGGAGTGCCGCGGGGACCCAGTACTTC	CAWSAAGTQYF
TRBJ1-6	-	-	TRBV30	TGTGCCTGGAGTGGCATTACAGTATTAAATTCACCCCTCCACTTT	CAWSGITVLNSPLHF
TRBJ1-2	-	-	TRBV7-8	TGTGCCAGCAGCTTAGATATAATAGTGGGGGGACGCTACACCTTC	CASSLDIIVGGRYTF
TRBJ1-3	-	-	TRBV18	TGTGCCAGCTCACCACCTAGCTTCTCTGGAAACACCATATATTTT	CASSPPSFSGNTIYF
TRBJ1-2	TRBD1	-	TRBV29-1	TGCAGCGTGGGACAGAAGATAAACTATGGCTACACCTTC	CSVGQKINYGYTF
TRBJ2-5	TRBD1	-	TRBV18	TGTGCCAGCTCACCACCTGGCTGGACAGGAAAGGAGACCCAGTACTTC	CASSPPGWTGKETQYF
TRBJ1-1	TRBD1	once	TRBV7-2	TGTGCCAGCAGCGGAGGGACAGAAGTCACTGAAGCTTTCTTT	CASSGGTEVTEAFF
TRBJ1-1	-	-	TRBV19	TGTGCCAGTAGTATTGGTTGGAGGGGACGGATGAACACTGAAGCTTTCTTT	CASSIGWRGRMNTEAFF
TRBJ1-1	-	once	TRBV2	TGTGCCAGCAGAACGGGGTCTTTACCGAACACTGAAGCTTTCTTT	CASRTGSLPNTEAFF
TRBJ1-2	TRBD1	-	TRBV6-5	TGTGCCAGCAGTCCCGGACAGGGTAGGAGAGGCTACACCTTC	CASSPGQGRRGYTF
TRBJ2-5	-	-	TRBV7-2	TGTGCCAGCAGCTCTTCCGGGGTGGTGAAGACCCAGTACTTC	CASSSSGVVKTQYF
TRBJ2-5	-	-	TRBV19	TGTGCCAGTAGTCAAACGGACCCCCAAGAGACCCAGTACTTC	CASSQTDPQETQYF
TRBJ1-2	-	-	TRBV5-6	TGTGCCAGCAGCTCGTATAGCAACATCGTCTACTATGGCTACACCTTC	CASSSYSNIVYYGYTF
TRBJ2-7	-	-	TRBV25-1	TGTGCCAGCAGTCCTTCCGGAGTTTACGAGCAGTACTTC	CASSPSGVYEQYF
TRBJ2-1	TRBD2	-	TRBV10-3	TGTGCCATCAGAGGGCTAGCGGGAGACAATGAGCAGTTCTTC	CAIRGLAGDNEQFF
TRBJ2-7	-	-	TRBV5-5	TGTGCCAGCAGCTTAGCAGTTACCTCCTACGAGCAGTACTTC	CASSLAVTSYEQYF
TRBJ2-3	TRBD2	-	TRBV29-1	TGCAGCGCTGAGGGCTCTAGCGGGGGGGTTGATACGCAGTATTTT	CSAEGSSGGVDTQYF
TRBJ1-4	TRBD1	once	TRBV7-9	TGTGCCAGCAGTTCGGACAGGGAACTTGTGGAAAAACTGTTTTTT	CASSSDRELVEKLFF
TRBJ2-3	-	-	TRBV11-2	TGTGCCAGCAGCCCAAGAACGACGGGACCCTTCACAGATACGCAGTATTTT	CASSPRTTGPFTDTQYF
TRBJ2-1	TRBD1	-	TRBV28	TGTGCCAGCAGTCCCTGGGACAGCAACAATGAGCAGTTCTTC	CASSPWDSNNEQFF
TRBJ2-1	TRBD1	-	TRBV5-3	TGTGCCAGAAGGCGGACAGGGGGCTTCGGCAATGAGCAGTTCTTC	CARRRTGGFGNEQFF
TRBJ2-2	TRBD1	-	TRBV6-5	TGTGCCAGCAGTTACTTTCGACAGGGAACCGGGGAGCTGTTTTTT	CASSYFRQGTGELFF
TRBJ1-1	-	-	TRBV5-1	TGCGCCAGCAGCCCGGGGGGTAATGGGGCCGAAGCTTTCTTT	CASSPGGNGAEAFF
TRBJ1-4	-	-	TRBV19	TGTGCCAGTATCTCATGGCACGGGGAACTGTTTTTT	CASISWHGELFF
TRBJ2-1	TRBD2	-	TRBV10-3	TGTGCCATCAGTGAGTCTCCGGGGGGGCCGGACAATGAGCAGTTCTTC	CAISESPGGPDNEQFF
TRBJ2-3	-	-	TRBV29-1	TGCAGCGTTCCCAGGGGGGGAGATACGCAGTATTTT	CSVPRGGDTQYF
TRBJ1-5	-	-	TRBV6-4	TGTGCCAGCAGTGACTTACGCGGCCAGCCCCAGCATTTT	CASSDLRGQPQHF
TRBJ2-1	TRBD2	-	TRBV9	TGTGCCAGCAGCGCGCCGAAAGGGCTAGCGGGAGGTGAGCAGTTCTTC	CASSAPKGLAGGEQFF
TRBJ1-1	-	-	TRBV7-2	TGTGCCAGCAGCTTCGACCCGGGGGCTGAAGCTTTCTTT	CASSFDPGAEAFF
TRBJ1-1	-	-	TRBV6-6	TGTGCCAGCAGTTACTCCGACAGGAACACTGAAGCTTTCTTT	CASSYSDRNTEAFF
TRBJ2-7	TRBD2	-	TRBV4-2	TGTGCCAGCAGCCAAGGGGCTAGCGGGGGGTACGAGCAGTACTTC	CASSQGASGGYEQYF
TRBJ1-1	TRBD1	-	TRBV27	TGTGCCAGCAGGCGGACAGGGCGGACTGAAGCTTTCTTT	CASRRTGRTEAFF
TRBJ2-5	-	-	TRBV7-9	TGTGCCAGCAGCTTAGTAGCGGTAGGCCAAGAGACCCAGTACTTC	CASSLVAVGQETQYF